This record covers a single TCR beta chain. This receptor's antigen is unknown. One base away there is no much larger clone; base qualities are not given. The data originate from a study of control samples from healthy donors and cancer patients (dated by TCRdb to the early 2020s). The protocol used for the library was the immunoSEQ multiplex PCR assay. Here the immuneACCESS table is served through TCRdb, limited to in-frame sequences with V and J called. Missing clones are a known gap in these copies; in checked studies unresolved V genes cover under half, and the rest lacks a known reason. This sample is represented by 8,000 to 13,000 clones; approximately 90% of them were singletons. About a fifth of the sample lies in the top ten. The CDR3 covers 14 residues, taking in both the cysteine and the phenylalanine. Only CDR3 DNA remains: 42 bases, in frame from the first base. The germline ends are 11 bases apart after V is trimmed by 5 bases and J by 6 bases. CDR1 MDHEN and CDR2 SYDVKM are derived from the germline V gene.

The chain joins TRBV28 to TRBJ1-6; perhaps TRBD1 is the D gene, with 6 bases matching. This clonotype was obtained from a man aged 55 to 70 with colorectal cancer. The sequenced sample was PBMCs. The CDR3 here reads CASSLQGPNSPLHF. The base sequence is TGTGCCAGCAGTCTACAGGGCCCTAATTCACCCCTCCACTTT. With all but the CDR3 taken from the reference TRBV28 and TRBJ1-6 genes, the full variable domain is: DVKVTQSSRYLVKRTGEKVFLECVQDMDHENMFWYRQDPGLGLRLIYFSYDVKMKEKGDIPEGYSVSREKKERFSLILESASTNQTSMYLCASSLQGPNSPLHFGNGTRLTVT.